This T cell receptor beta chain was identified in a study of cytotoxic CD8 clonotypes in ibrutinib-treated CLL. Germline CDR1 and CDR2: SGHNT and YENEEA. The V end was cut by 5 bases, the J end by 0 bases, with 14 bases between. The CDR3 contains 15 residues. Repertoires were generated with immunoSEQ multiplex PCR, while TCRdb's copy carries only in-frame clones and drops some. The table records approximately 100,000 clones, over 60% of them present only once. The chain carries TRBV11-3 and TRBJ2-7, with no clear D. The specimen was PBMCs, collected after 24 months of ibrutinib treatment. This TCR came from a human donor with chronic lymphocytic leukemia. DNA of the CDR3: TGTGCCAGCAGCCTCAATTACGGCAACTCCTACGAGCAGTACTTC. It is translated as CASSLNYGNSYEQYF.